A selection of T cell receptor beta chains follows, all from one sample in a study of T cells in Graves' hyperthyroidism and ophthalmopathy. TCRdb re-called the multiplex PCR reads through MiXCR, storing one row per CDR3 protein. The sample has about 610,000 distinct CDR3 sequences; roughly 14% are singletons. The source material was blood. The receptors here all came from a woman between 35 and 50 years old with Graves' ophthalmopathy. The CDR3 runs from the conserved cysteine through the conserved F or W. D genes are given only for firm matches. Size is omitted from some rows. Given values are once, few, many or a class for expanded clones.

clone_size d_call cdr3_length j_call v_call cdr3_nt cdr3_aa
. . 14 TRBJ1-1 TRBV7-9 TGTGCCAGCAGCTCTACTAAATGGAACACTGAAGCTTTCTTT CASSSTKWNTEAFF
few . 14 TRBJ1-6 TRBV7-9 TGTGCCAGCACCGGGAACGGGGAAGATTCACCCCTCCACTTT CASTGNGEDSPLHF
many . 15 TRBJ1-2 TRBV28 TGTGCCAGCAGTCCCTACTCCGGGGGGAACTATGGCTACACCTTC CASSPYSGGNYGYTF
. TRBD2 14 TRBJ2-7 TRBV7-2 TGTGCCAGCAGCCCTCAGCGGGGGCTTTCCGAGCAGTACTTC CASSPQRGLSEQYF
. . 16 TRBJ2-5 TRBV20-1 TGCATTGCTAGGTCCAGGGGAGGGGTCAGCCAAGAGACCCAGTACTTC CIARSRGGVSQETQYF
. TRBD2 14 TRBJ2-7 TRBV2 TGTGCCAGCAGGGCCGGGACTAGCTCTAGCGCCCAGTACTTC CASRAGTSSSAQYF
many TRBD1 13 TRBJ1-1 TRBV27 TGTGCCTCGGGACAGCATATGAACACTGAAGCTTTCTTT CASGQHMNTEAFF
many TRBD2 13 TRBJ2-7 TRBV6-2/TRBV6-3 TGTGCCAGCTTAGCGGGAGAGTCCTACGAGCAGTACTTC CASLAGESYEQYF
many . 14 TRBJ2-5 TRBV27 TGTGCCAGCAAAGACAGATTCTACCAAGAGACCCAGTACTTC CASKDRFYQETQYF
few TRBD1 15 TRBJ1-2 TRBV9 TGTGCCAGCAGCCCAATGGGACAGGGGGACTATGGCTACACCTTC CASSPMGQGDYGYTF
many . 12 TRBJ1-1 TRBV27 TGTGCCAGCAGTTTACGAGGGGGGGACGCTTTCTTT CASSLRGGDAFF